This section outlines one T cell receptor (beta chain) sequence together with its context. Its antigen is undetermined. Assay used: immunoSEQ multiplex PCR; TCRdb lists only in-frame clones, some missing. This repertoire shows more than 250,000 clones, approximately 93% found once; its top ten account for approximately 0.52%. These data are taken from a study of T cell responses to AZD1222 COVID-19 vaccine. Study-wide findings and caveats: The number of AZD1222 recipients seropositive at baseline was only five to seven. As reported, nearly half of all spike-specific TCRs target variant regions that are unmutated. Recipients of two AZD1222 doses showed rising Spike-specific TCR breadth and depth.

Trimming took 2 bases from V and 5 from J, leaving 21 bases between them. Looked up from germline, CDR1 is LGHDT and CDR2 is YNNKEL (reference sequence). This CDR3 contains 17 residues. The gene calls are TRBV3-1 (or the pseudogene TRBV3-2) and TRBJ1-1; perhaps TRBD1 as D (6 bases). The starting material was peripheral blood, obtained on day 0 of AZD1222 vaccination. This receptor was identified in an adult in good health. This CDR3 reads CASSQLGAQGQRTEAFF. The CDR3, as DNA: TGTGCCAGCAGCCAATTGGGAGCGCAGGGGCAGAGGACTGAAGCTTTCTTT.